Described below is a single T cell receptor (beta chain) sequence and its context. This specimen comes from a study of blood T cell repertoires in COVID-19. The authors' processing: Quantification of nucleated cells was approximated via reference gene primer amplification. Clones were sequenced by immunoSEQ multiplex PCR, and TCRdb holds only the in-frame ones, with some missing. V and J calls and clone size are copied from that table; D and trimming were computed from the DNA. The sample shows approximately 250,000 clones, about 86% of them seen only once. The CDR3 has 14 amino acids. The junction had 4 bases not matched to a gene; V was cut back by 6 bases and J by 8 bases. Germline CDR1 MNHEY, CDR2 SMNVEV (reference sequence).

Sequenced: PBMCs or T cells enriched from blood (not recorded which). The origin of this receptor is a man aged 25-40 years with acute COVID-19. The gene calls are TRBV27 and TRBJ1-6; the match to TRBD1 covers 10 bases. The CDR3, as DNA: TGTGCCAGCAGACGCGGACAGGGGGATTCACCCCTCCACTTT. It codes for CASRRGQGDSPLHF.